Following are 8 T cell receptor beta chains from one sample sequenced in a study of cytomegalovirus exposure and HLA in healthy donors. The PCR used 60 Vbeta and 13 Jbeta primers. Some clones are missing from TCRdb's copy, which holds only in-frame ones; the method was immunoSEQ multiplex PCR. In the table there are roughly 150,000 clones, about 85% of which are singletons. Sample: PBMCs. The receptors shown here come from a boy aged 2-15 years in good health and CMV-seronegative.

The rearrangement links TRBV6-1 to TRBJ1-1, with D possibly being TRBD1 (5 bases). The V end was cut by 8 bases, the J end by 5 bases, with 9 bases between. CDR3 size: 11 residues. Germline V lookup: CDR1 MNHNS, CDR2 SASEGT. The CDR3 DNA reads TGTGCCAGCGACAGTGGAACTGAAGCTTTCTTT. Protein product: CASDSGTEAFF.

The chain uses TRBV5-1 and TRBJ2-2; a weak D match, TRBD2 (6 bases). The length of the CDR3 is 14 residues. V lost 4 bases and J 5 bases, leaving 12 bases between the germline ends. The germline CDR1 and CDR2 sequences are SGHRS and YFSETQ. CDR3 sequence (DNA): TGCGCCAGCAGCCCGGGGACTCCTACCGGGGAGCTGTTTTTT. Translating gives CASSPGTPTGELFF. The full variable domain, with the rest looked up from reference TRBV5-1 and TRBJ2-2, is KAGVTQTPRYLIKTRGQQVTLSCSPISGHRSVSWYQQTPGQGLQFLFEYFSETQRNKGNFPGRFSGRQFSNSRSEMNVSTLELGDSALYLCASSPGTPTGELFFGEGSRLTVL.

This CDR3 is CASSLNRGGSLASGYTF. CDR3 bases: TGTGCCAGCAGCTTGAATAGGGGGGGTAGTCTCGCGTCTGGCTACACCTTC. This chain links TRBV5-4 with TRBJ1-2; D is possibly TRBD1 (6 bases). Germline V CDR1 and CDR2: SGHNT, YYREEE (reference sequence). Trimming cost V 1 base and J 7 bases, with 23 bases left between them. The CDR3 loop spans 17 amino acids.

This chain links TRBV9 with TRBJ2-5; TRBD2 matches at 13 bases. The CDR3 spans 17 residues. J gave up 3 bases and V 2 bases, and 7 bases lay outside the gene matches. Germline V gene lookup returns CDR1 SGDLS and CDR2 YYNGEE. Here the CDR3 DNA reads TGTGCCAGCAGCGTCCTGGAGACTAGCGGGGGGAAAGAGACCCAGTACTTC. It is translated as CASSVLETSGGKETQYF. Full variable domain (outside the CDR3, taken from reference TRBV9 and TRBJ2-5): DSGVTQTPKHLITATGQRVTLRCSPRSGDLSVYWYQQSLDQGLQFLIQYYNGEERAKGNILERFSAQQFPDLHSELNLSSLELGDSALYFCASSVLETSGGKETQYFGPGTRLLVL.

The chain joins TRBV19 to TRBJ2-1; TRBD2 matches 12 bases. The CDR3 has 16 amino acids. V was pared by 3 bases and J by 9 bases, with 9 bases of the junction left unmatched. Germline-derived CDR1 and CDR2 are LNHDA and SQIVND (reference sequence). CDR3 bases: TGTGCCAGTAGTATCCCATGGACTAGCGGGACTGCTGAGCAGTTCTTC. This gives the protein CASSIPWTSGTAEQFF. Full variable domain (rest looked up from reference TRBV19 and TRBJ2-1): DGGITQSPKYLFRKEGQNVTLSCEQNLNHDAMYWYRQDPGQGLRLIYYSQIVNDFQKGDIAEGYSVSREKKESFPLTVTSAQKNPTAFYLCASSIPWTSGTAEQFFGPGTRLTVL.

The chain recombines TRBV11-2 with TRBJ2-7; tentatively, D is TRBD2 (6 bases). Between the trimmed V and J ends, which lost 4 bases and 3 bases, there was a span of 16 bases. Germline V CDR1 and CDR2: SGHAT, FQNNGV. The CDR3 is 15 amino acids. CDR3 in amino acids: CASSYSGDDGYEQYF. The CDR3 DNA reads as TGTGCCAGCAGCTACTCGGGGGATGATGGCTACGAGCAGTACTTC.

The V call is TRBV5-1, the J call TRBJ2-5; D call uncertain. This CDR3 has 11 amino acids. V was trimmed by 6 bases and J by 5 bases, leaving 8 bases between them. Germline CDR1 is SGHRS and CDR2 is YFSETQ. The chain's CDR3 is CASKRTETQYF. As DNA, the CDR3 is TGCGCCAGCAAGAGAACCGAGACCCAGTACTTC.

This clone was counted a single time. The chain carries TRBV5-1 and TRBJ2-2; 10 nucleotides line up with TRBD1. CDR3 length: 17 residues. Germline-derived CDR1 and CDR2 are SGHRS and YFSETQ. The J segment lost 6 bases and the V segment lost 4 bases, leaving 12 bases of the junction unmatched. CDR3 in amino acids: CASSLIPGQGIAGELFF. The CDR3 bases are TGCGCCAGCAGCCTCATTCCGGGACAGGGGATTGCCGGGGAGCTGTTTTTT.